The clone carrying this TCR beta chain occurred once. This entry belongs to a study of blood T cell repertoires in COVID-19. About the research overall: The samples span acute and convalescent COVID-19 from the United States, Italy and Spain.

The assay was immunoSEQ multiplex PCR, and TCRdb's table has in-frame clones only and misses some. The sample holds 270,000 or so clones, under 90% seen once. The CDR3 extends over 14 amino acids. Per germline, CDR1 SGHNT and CDR2 YYREEE (reference sequence). J gave up 4 bases and V 4 bases, and 6 bases lay outside the gene matches. The sequencing input was peripheral blood. This chain links TRBV5-4 with TRBJ2-3; 7 nucleotides align to TRBD2. This clonotype was obtained from a middle-aged woman who had recovered from COVID-19. The CDR3 nucleotides read TGTGCCAGCAGCGGGGGGGGGTCGGCAGATACGCAGTATTTT. It codes for CASSGGGSADTQYF.